These 29 T cell receptor beta chains originate from one sample sequenced in a study of T cell repertoires in cytomegalovirus infection. TCRdb reprocessed the reads via MiXCR and lists one record per CDR3 protein. The repertoire holds about 740,000 distinct CDR3 sequences, with roughly a third as singletons. The source material was PBMCs. These receptors all come from a human donor in good health (CMV status not recorded). Some clones in this sample may be carry-over from other donors' samples.

The genes are TRBV20-1 and TRBJ1-1; no definite D call. Germline loops: CDR1 DFQATT, CDR2 SNEGSKA (reference sequence). The CDR3 totals 14 residues. The V gene lost 1 base and the J gene lost 4 bases, with 13 bases spanning the gap. For the CDR3, the DNA is TGCAGTGCTAGAGTGAACAGAGATCCCACTGAAGCTTTCTTT. Translated, it gives CSARVNRDPTEAFF.

This chain uses TRBV6-2 or TRBV6-3 with TRBJ2-7; 12 positions agree with TRBD2. The ends lost 2 bases at V and 4 bases at J; junction bases unmatched: 3. This CDR3 comprises 15 residues. CDR1 is MNHEY and CDR2 is SVGEGT in the germline V gene. The CDR3 DNA sequence: TGTGCCAGCAGTTACCGACTAGCGGGAGATTACGAGCAGTACTTC. It translates to CASSYRLAGDYEQYF.

This clonotype was seen a handful of times. This sequence joins TRBV28 and TRBJ2-5; 8 bases map to TRBD1. Looked up from germline, CDR1 is MDHEN and CDR2 is SYDVKM. The trim removed 5 bases at V and 1 base at J, leaving 0 bases unmatched. The CDR3 extends over 13 amino acids. CDR3 region: CASSDRGQETQYF. The CDR3 DNA is TGTGCCAGCAGTGACAGGGGCCAAGAGACCCAGTACTTC.

Concerning this clonotype: The junction differs from germline at one of its ends, possibly a read error. The chain combines TRBV11-2 with TRBJ1-3; D not resolved. Germline CDR1 is SGHAT and CDR2 is FQNNGV. The CDR3 totals 18 residues. The CDR3 coding sequence is TGTGCCAGCAGCTCAACCTTGGACGGGGATAGCTCTGCAAACACCATATATTTT. Protein: CASSSTLDGDSSANTIYF.

This clonotype came up a few times. V usage is TRBV11-1 and J usage is TRBJ2-3; D may be TRBD2 (6 bases). Germline CDR1 and CDR2: SGHAT and FQDESV (reference sequence). The CDR3 contains 16 residues. Trimming took 5 bases from V and 0 from J, leaving 15 bases between them. The CDR3 DNA is TGTGCCAGCAGCCGGGAGCTAGCGATTAGCACAGATACGCAGTATTTT. It translates to CASSRELAISTDTQYF.

As regards this clonotype: This clone may be a read error of a much larger clone one base away. This sequence joins TRBV6-2 or TRBV6-3 and TRBJ2-1; no definite D call. This CDR3 region has 14 residues. V lost 11 bases and J 5 bases, leaving 19 bases between the germline ends. Germline V gives CDR1 MNHEY, CDR2 SVGEGT. The CDR3 sequence is CARTRTDGNNEQFF. The CDR3 nucleotides read TGTGCCCGCACTCGAACGGACGGAAACAATGAGCAGTTCTTC.

Remarks on this clonotype: The junction differs from germline at one of its ends, possibly a read error. This sequence joins TRBV19 and TRBJ2-4, with D maybe TRBD1 (6 bases). The V gene's germline CDR1 is LNHDA and CDR2 SQIVND (reference sequence). This CDR3 spans 12 amino acids. In nucleotides, the CDR3 is TGTGACAGTATGGGGGCCAGGGACATTCAGGACTTC. The encoded protein is CDSMGARDIQDF.

This clonotype showed up many times. V gene TRBV6-2 or TRBV6-3 combines with J gene TRBJ1-5; D may be TRBD1 (5 bases). The CDR3 has 17 residues. V was clipped by 9 bases and J by 0 bases, with 21 bases between them. Germline loops: CDR1 MNHEY, CDR2 SVGEGT. This chain's CDR3 is CASRRDSGTHSNQPQHF. The CDR3 coding sequence is TGTGCCAGTCGGCGGGACTCCGGTACTCATAGCAATCAGCCCCAGCATTTT.

The chain has TRBV5-6 and TRBJ1-1; D call uncertain. The CDR3 runs to 12 residues. Per germline, CDR1 SGHDT and CDR2 YYEEEE. V was cut by 4 bases and J by 5 bases, with 9 bases left in between. CDR3 nucleotide sequence: TGTGCCAGCAGCATCACCGAGACTGAAGCTTTCTTT. Its translation is CASSITETEAFF.

The rearrangement joins TRBV6-1 to TRBJ2-3, with 8 bases fitting TRBD1. Germline V CDR1 and CDR2: MNHNS, SASEGT. The trim removed 6 bases at V and 2 bases at J, leaving 10 bases unmatched. The CDR3 extends over 16 amino acids. DNA for the CDR3: TGTGCCAGCAGCCTTTCAGGGGGCGCAGCCACAGATACGCAGTATTTT. It translates to CASSLSGGAATDTQYF.

This clonotype has only a few counts. The J gene is TRBJ1-1, the V gene TRBV12-3 or TRBV12-4; 8 bases are shared with TRBD1. The V and J ends lost 6 bases and 5 bases, in that order; junction bases with no gene match: 8. The CDR3 runs to 14 residues. CDR3 residues: CASRDQGAGTEAFF. The CDR3 DNA reads as TGTGCCAGCAGGGATCAGGGGGCTGGGACTGAAGCTTTCTTT.

This clonotype was picked up many times. The chain uses TRBV7-8 and TRBJ1-4, with D unresolved. Germline V gene data show CDR1 as SGHVS and CDR2 as FQNEAQ. There are 13 residues in the CDR3. Trimming cost V 5 bases and J 6 bases, with 10 bases left between them. DNA of the CDR3: TGTGCCAGCAGCCCCCGGGTCTATGAAAAACTGTTTTTT. Encoded protein: CASSPRVYEKLFF.

This clonotype has a handful of counts. J is TRBJ2-5 and V is TRBV12-3 or TRBV12-4; 13 bases are shared with TRBD2. This CDR3 has 18 amino acids. V was clipped by 3 bases and J by 5 bases; unmatched bases: 12. As DNA, the CDR3 is TGTGCCAGCAGTTTGGGCTTGACTAGCGGGGGGCTGCGTGAGACCCAGTACTTC. Encoded protein: CASSLGLTSGGLRETQYF.

About this clonotype itself: The junction differs from germline at one of its ends, possibly a read error. The rearrangement links TRBV7-8 to TRBJ2-7; 11 nucleotides agree with TRBD1. Germline V gives CDR1 SGHVS, CDR2 FQNEAQ. The CDR3 contains 15 residues. The CDR3 DNA reads TGTTCCAGCAGCTTAAGGGACAGGGGGACATACGAGCAGTACTTC. As protein: CSSSLRDRGTYEQYF.

There are many counts of this clonotype. The chain has TRBV7-2 and TRBJ1-5, with 10 bases fitting TRBD1. Trimming removed 5 bases from V and 4 bases from J; junction bases left unmatched: 11. This CDR3 region has 17 residues. Germline CDR1 and CDR2: SGHTA and FQGNSA. As DNA, the CDR3 is TGTGCCAGCAGCCCAACCCGCCGGACAGGGGGGAATCAGCCCCAGCATTTT. It codes for CASSPTRRTGGNQPQHF.

This clonotype was recorded many times. The chain recombines TRBV7-9 with TRBJ2-7; 8 bases map to TRBD1. Germline CDR1 reads SEHNR; CDR2 reads FQNEAQ (reference sequence). The V segment lost 5 bases and the J segment 1 base; nucleotides outside the gene matches: 1. The CDR3 has 13 amino acids. CDR3 residues: CASSGDRSYEQYF. The DNA for the CDR3 is TGTGCCAGCAGCGGGGACAGGTCCTACGAGCAGTACTTC. Filled out from reference TRBV7-9 and TRBJ2-7, the complete variable domain reads DTGVSQNPRHKITKRGQNVTFRCDPISEHNRLYWYRQTLGQGPEFLTYFQNEAQLEKSRLLSDRFSAERPKGSFSTLEIQRTEQGDSAMYLCASSGDRSYEQYFGPGTRLTVT.

The CDR3 bases are TGTGCCAGCAGTTACAAACCCCTAATAGGGTTCGATACGCAGTATTTT. Its protein product is CASSYKPLIGFDTQYF. This chain joins TRBV6-2 or TRBV6-3 and TRBJ2-3; D gene uncertain. This CDR3 has 16 residues. The V end lost 2 bases, the J end lost 6 bases, and 18 bases lay between the germline ends. CDR1 is MNHEY, CDR2 SVGEGT, per germline.

V gene TRBV6-2 or TRBV6-3 combines with J gene TRBJ2-5; TRBD2 matches 11 bases. The CDR3 is made up of 17 amino acids. CDR1 MNHEY and CDR2 SVGEGT come from the germline V gene. With V trimmed by 6 bases and J by 4 bases, 13 bases remained unmatched. The CDR3 DNA is TGTGCCAGCAGCCCAGGACTAGCGGGCCCCCTTGGAGAGACCCAGTACTTC. Protein sequence: CASSPGLAGPLGETQYF.

This clonotype turned up a few times. The chain carries TRBV29-1 and TRBJ2-7; the D gene is possibly TRBD1 (6 bases). Germline V CDR1 and CDR2: SQVTM, ANQGSEA. The CDR3 has 12 amino acids. Trimming cost V 4 bases and J 4 bases, with 11 bases left between them. The CDR3 reads CSVGTVPYEQYF. The CDR3, as DNA: TGCAGCGTTGGGACAGTCCCTTACGAGCAGTACTTC.

This clonotype has just one count. Here the CDR3 reads CASSMLDMPSGGEQFF. In DNA, the CDR3 is TGTGCCAGTAGTATGTTGGATATGCCTAGCGGGGGGGAGCAGTTCTTC. V usage is TRBV19 and J usage is TRBJ2-1; 11 nucleotides line up with TRBD2. The CDR3 is 16 residues long. The germline gives CDR1 LNHDA, CDR2 SQIVND (reference sequence). The V gene end was trimmed by 3 bases and the J gene end by 10 bases; junction bases not matched to a gene: 11.

The gene calls are TRBV19 and TRBJ2-3; D unclear. V lost 0 bases and J lost 5, with 6 bases in between. CDR1 LNHDA and CDR2 SQIVND come from the germline V gene (reference sequence). CDR3 length: 13 amino acids. The CDR3 DNA sequence: TGTGCCAGTAGTATAGAGGCCTTAGATACGCAGTATTTT. Translated, it gives CASSIEALDTQYF.

This clonotype was picked up a small number of times. The chain uses TRBV15 and TRBJ2-7; either TRBD1 or TRBD2 may supply D (6 bases each). The CDR3 runs to 14 residues. From germline, CDR1 is LNHNV and CDR2 YYDKDF (reference sequence). The germline V and J ends were trimmed by 0 bases and 9 bases, with 15 bases remaining between them. As DNA, the CDR3 is TGTGCCACCAGCAGAGATCGCGGGGACATGGGGCAGTACTTC. This encodes CATSRDRGDMGQYF.

This clonotype showed up many times. The chain carries TRBV7-2 and TRBJ2-1, with a tentative D call TRBD1 (5 bases). This CDR3 has 15 amino acids. V lost 1 base to trimming and J lost 4 bases, with 11 bases between them. Per the germline V gene, CDR1 is SGHTA and CDR2 is FQGNSA. The CDR3 nucleotides read TGTGCCAGCAGCTTAGGGGCCGACAGATACAATGAGCAGTTCTTC. Translation gives CASSLGADRYNEQFF.

This clonotype has only a few counts. CDR3 nucleotides: TGTGCCAGCAGCACAACAGGGGGAGTGTACATTCAGTACTTC. It specifies CASSTTGGVYIQYF. The V call is TRBV11-2, the J call TRBJ2-4; 8 bases agree with TRBD1. The CDR3 covers 14 residues. V lost 5 bases to trimming and J lost 8 bases; unmatched junction nucleotides: 8. The germline V gene has CDR1 SGHAT and CDR2 FQNNGV.

For this clonotype: As the CDR3 is not closed by the conserved phenylalanine or tryptophan, this likely results from a read error. V and J are TRBV19 and TRBJ2-1; D unclear. CDR1 is LNHDA and CDR2 is SQIVND in the germline V gene (reference sequence). The CDR3 extends over 12 amino acids. The V end lost 3 bases, the J end lost 7 bases, and 7 bases lay between the germline ends. Here the CDR3 reads CASSIPMNEQFL. CDR3 sequence (DNA): TGTGCCAGTAGTATCCCAATGAATGAGCAGTTCTTA.

The chain recombines TRBV29-1 with TRBJ2-7; no reliable D call. The germline CDR1 and CDR2 sequences are SQVTM and ANQGSEA. Deletions cut 7 bases from V and 3 bases from J, with 13 bases between. The CDR3 is made up of 12 amino acids. This chain's CDR3 is CSAVRSGYEQYF. The CDR3 coding sequence is TGCAGCGCCGTCCGATCAGGCTACGAGCAGTACTTC.

This clonotype turned up a few times. The V gene is TRBV2, the J gene TRBJ2-7; 7 bases line up with TRBD2. This CDR3 has 18 amino acids. Trimming cost V 10 bases and J 1 base; bases outside gene matches: 22. CDR1 and CDR2 from the germline V gene are SNHLY and FYNNEI. The CDR3, as DNA: TGTGCCATCCACAAGAGGGCTAGCGGTACGGCTCCATCCTACGAGCAGTACTTC. Its translation: CAIHKRASGTAPSYEQYF.

This rearrangement joins TRBV9 to TRBJ2-2; the D gene is possibly TRBD2 (6 bases). The V end lost 5 bases, the J end lost 10 bases, and 18 bases lay between the germline ends. Germline V gene sequence: CDR1 SGDLS, CDR2 YYNGEE. The CDR3 is made up of 14 amino acids. This chain's CDR3 is CASSGSWREKELFF. In nucleotides, the CDR3 is TGTGCCAGCAGTGGCTCCTGGCGGGAAAAGGAGCTGTTTTTT.

Comment on this clonotype: One end of the junction does not line up with germline, which may come from a read error. V is TRBV6-5 and J is TRBJ2-3; the match to TRBD1 covers 7 bases. The CDR3 covers 14 residues. CDR1 is MNHEY and CDR2 is SVGAGI in the germline V gene. The CDR3 DNA reads TGTGCCAGCAGTGTCCGACAGGGAGAAGATACGCAGAATTTT. As protein: CASSVRQGEDTQNF.